Below, 8 T cell receptor beta chains from the same sample are listed, as sequenced in a study of blood T cell repertoires in COVID-19. Sequencing was performed with immunoSEQ multiplex PCR; in TCRdb, only in-frame clones are kept and a portion is missing. The sample records hundreds of thousands of clones, about 88% being singletons. The sample was peripheral blood. All receptors come from a woman in her fifties or sixties with COVID-19, enrolled during active disease.

The rearrangement joins TRBV6-5 to TRBJ2-7; D is unclear. V was cut by 6 bases and J by 4 bases, with 7 bases left in between. CDR3 length: 11 amino acids. Germline CDR1 and CDR2: MNHEY and SVGAGI. The CDR3, as DNA: TGTGCCAGCAGACTTCTTTACGAGCAGTACTTC. Its protein product is CASRLLYEQYF.

This clone is a singleton in its sample. J is TRBJ2-2 and V is TRBV9; the match to TRBD2 covers 10 bases. The junction had 5 bases not matched to a gene; V was cut back by 3 bases and J by 6 bases. Germline V lookup: CDR1 SGDLS, CDR2 YYNGEE. The CDR3 length is 15 residues. The CDR3 loop reads CASSGEAGGPGELFF. CDR3 coding DNA: TGTGCCAGCAGCGGCGAAGCGGGGGGGCCCGGGGAGCTGTTTTTT. Filled out from reference TRBV9 and TRBJ2-2, the complete variable domain reads DSGVTQTPKHLITATGQRVTLRCSPRSGDLSVYWYQQSLDQGLQFLIQYYNGEERAKGNILERFSAQQFPDLHSELNLSSLELGDSALYFCASSGEAGGPGELFFGEGSRLTVL.

The V and J genes are TRBV2 and TRBJ2-1; D perhaps matches TRBD2 (5 bases). V was clipped by 4 bases and J by 7 bases, with 8 bases between them. Germline CDR1 is SNHLY and CDR2 is FYNNEI. The CDR3 has 12 amino acids. CDR3 protein: CASSVSGNEQFF. DNA for the CDR3: TGTGCCAGCAGTGTCAGCGGAAATGAGCAGTTCTTC.

This rearrangement joins TRBV6-2 or TRBV6-3 to TRBJ1-2; D is undetermined. V dropped 5 bases and J dropped 7 bases, with 11 bases sitting between them. The CDR3 extends over 12 amino acids. Germline CDR1 MNHEY, CDR2 SVGEGT. This CDR3 is CASSPAGGGYTF. The DNA of the CDR3 is TGTGCCAGCAGTCCAGCCGGAGGTGGCTACACCTTC.

The chain links TRBV4-1 to TRBJ1-5; TRBD1 might be the D (6 bases). There are 15 residues in the CDR3. V lost 4 bases to trimming and J lost 0 bases, with 10 bases between them. In germline, CDR1 is MGHRA, CDR2 YSYEKL. The CDR3 sequence is CASSPGANSNQPQHF. CDR3 sequence (DNA): TGCGCCAGCAGCCCAGGGGCCAATAGCAATCAGCCCCAGCATTTT.

The chain joins TRBV19 to TRBJ1-6; D possibly corresponds to TRBD1 (6 bases). Deletions cut 7 bases from V and 12 bases from J, with 19 bases between. This CDR3 region has 14 residues. Germline CDR1 is LNHDA and CDR2 is SQIVND (reference sequence). The CDR3 protein is CASNPDSLSRPLHF. The CDR3, as DNA: TGTGCCAGTAACCCGGACAGTTTGAGTCGACCCCTCCACTTT. The complete variable domain, with remaining parts taken from reference TRBV19 and TRBJ1-6, reads DGGITQSPKYLFRKEGQNVTLSCEQNLNHDAMYWYRQDPGQGLRLIYYSQIVNDFQKGDIAEGYSVSREKKESFPLTVTSAQKNPTAFYLCASNPDSLSRPLHFGNGTRLTVT.

This chain joins TRBV6-5 and TRBJ1-2; D is undetermined. CDR1 is MNHEY and CDR2 is SVGAGI in the germline V gene. The V end was cut by 7 bases, the J end by 3 bases, with 15 bases between. CDR3 size: 14 residues. The CDR3 here is CASTADLRDYGYTF. In DNA, the CDR3 is TGTGCCAGCACCGCAGATCTGAGGGACTATGGCTACACCTTC.

The chain couples TRBV16 to TRBJ1-2; a possible D gene is TRBD1 (6 bases). Per germline, CDR1 KGHSY and CDR2 FQNENV. CDR3 size: 14 residues. V was clipped by 2 bases and J by 4 bases, with 11 bases between them. CDR3 sequence: CASSQAMDSYGYTF. Written as DNA, the CDR3 is TGTGCCAGCAGCCAAGCAATGGACAGCTATGGCTACACCTTC. Together with reference TRBV16 and TRBJ1-2, the CDR3 gives the full variable domain: GEEVAQTPKHLVRGEGQKAKLYCAPIKGHSYVFWYQQVLKNEFKFLISFQNENVFDETGMPKERFSAKCLPNSPCSLEIQATKLEDSAVYFCASSQAMDSYGYTFGSGTRLTVV.